This T cell receptor beta chain is from a study of T cells in Graves' hyperthyroidism and ophthalmopathy. The V gene's germline CDR1 is MDHEN and CDR2 SYDVKM. The CDR3 sequence is 12 residues long. V was pared by 7 bases and J by 5 bases, with 5 bases of the junction left unmatched. The table lists this clonotype with many counts. A NOSPECS grade of at least 4, a Clinical Activity Score of at least 3 and duration under 3 months were recorded in ophthalmopathy patients. Authors of the study amplified TCR beta CDR3 regions from RNA transcripts. Using the HTBI primer set, a first-round RT-PCR was run on the TCR CDR3. TCRdb used MiXCR to reprocess the multiplex PCR reads, holding one entry per CDR3 protein. Of 600,000 or so distinct CDR3 sequences listed, 14% were seen once; the top ten hold around 12%.

V is TRBV28 and J is TRBJ2-7; 7 nucleotides match TRBD1. This sequence was found in a woman in her 50s with Graves' ophthalmopathy. Sequencing was performed on blood. CDR3 sequence (DNA): TGTGCCAGCACGACAGGGTCTGACGAGCAGTACTTC. Translation: CASTTGSDEQYF.